Listed here are 31 T cell receptor beta chains from one sample, sequenced in a study of identical twins. TCRdb redid the calling of the 5' RACE reads with MiXCR, one entry per CDR3 protein. The sample shows some 440,000 distinct CDR3 sequences, 20% to 25% of them seen only once. The data also belong to a second study, concerning T cells expressing NK-cell markers.

Sample: CD4+ T cells sorted from blood. All receptors derive from a woman aged 18-29 years in good health.

There are a few counts of this clonotype. The CDR3 DNA follows: TGCGCCAGCAGCTTGAAAAACCTTCCGATCCTGGGGGGCGAGCAGTACTTC. Translation gives CASSLKNLPILGGEQYF. The rearrangement joins TRBV5-1 to TRBJ2-7; maybe TRBD2 (6 bases). This CDR3 comprises 17 residues. The V gene lost 1 base and the J gene lost 6 bases, with 23 bases spanning the gap. The germline CDR1 and CDR2 sequences are SGHRS and YFSETQ.

The CDR3 loop is CSATGAAAWTDTQYF. The CDR3 nucleotides read TGCAGTGCAACAGGGGCCGCGGCTTGGACAGATACGCAGTATTTT. This chain uses TRBV20-1 with TRBJ2-3; the match to TRBD1 covers 7 bases. The CDR3 is made up of 15 amino acids. The germline V gene has CDR1 DFQATT and CDR2 SNEGSKA (reference sequence). J lost 3 bases, V lost 6 bases, and 12 bases had no gene match.

This clonotype was detected only a few times. The chain joins TRBV20-1 to TRBJ2-3, with 14 nucleotides matching TRBD2. This CDR3 is built from 18 residues. Germline V gene lookup returns CDR1 DFQATT and CDR2 SNEGSKA (reference sequence). The ends lost 5 bases at V and 8 bases at J; junction bases unmatched: 18. The CDR3 reads CSASIPGLAGAPAGTQYF. The CDR3 nucleotides read TGCAGTGCTTCGATACCGGGACTAGCGGGGGCCCCTGCGGGTACGCAGTATTTT.

The chain links TRBV20-1 to TRBJ2-2; 7 nucleotides match TRBD2. The CDR3 contains 15 residues. Trimming at V came to 4 bases and at J to 0 bases, leaving 5 bases not matched to a gene. From germline, CDR1 is DFQATT and CDR2 SNEGSKA (reference sequence). Here the CDR3 DNA reads TGCAGTGCTACCCAGACTAGCCCGAACACCGGGGAGCTGTTTTTT. Translation: CSATQTSPNTGELFF.

CDR3 protein: CSARVYTNTGELFF. CDR3 nucleotide sequence: TGCAGTGCTAGGGTCTATACCAACACCGGGGAGCTGTTTTTT. This rearrangement joins TRBV20-1 to TRBJ2-2; D call uncertain. CDR3 length: 14 amino acids. Trimming removed 3 bases from V and 2 bases from J, with 10 bases in between. CDR1 DFQATT and CDR2 SNEGSKA come from the germline V gene (reference sequence).

V gene TRBV9 combines with J gene TRBJ2-3; D uncertain. This CDR3 comprises 13 residues. Per the germline V gene, CDR1 is SGDLS and CDR2 is YYNGEE. Trimming left V 0 bases short and J 6 bases short, with 8 bases between. The CDR3 loop reads CASSVEQHDTQYF. Written as DNA, the CDR3 is TGTGCCAGCAGCGTAGAACAGCATGATACGCAGTATTTT.

This sequence joins TRBV5-1 and TRBJ2-3; D could derive from TRBD1 or TRBD2 (6 bases each). The germline V gene has CDR1 SGHRS and CDR2 YFSETQ. The CDR3 is 17 residues long. V shed 4 bases and J shed 0 bases, with 18 bases lying between them. This CDR3 reads CASSPGGPYFSTDTQYF. In nucleotides, the CDR3 is TGCGCCAGCAGCCCTGGGGGGCCTTACTTTAGCACAGATACGCAGTATTTT.

This clonotype occurred a few times. The chain combines TRBV5-1 with TRBJ2-3, with TRBD2 matching over 11 bases. The CDR3 has 16 amino acids. CDR1 is SGHRS, CDR2 YFSETQ, per germline. The J segment lost 5 bases and the V segment lost 1 base, leaving 6 bases of the junction unmatched. CDR3 DNA: TGCGCCAGCAGCTTGCAGGCTAGCGGGAGGTTAGATACGCAGTATTTT. Translating gives CASSLQASGRLDTQYF.

The CDR3 is CASSLVQGVVDEQYF. DNA of the CDR3: TGTGCCAGCAGCTTGGTCCAGGGGGTTGTCGACGAGCAGTACTTC. J is TRBJ2-7 and V is TRBV5-5; 7 positions match TRBD1. With 0 bases clipped from V and 5 bases from J, the junction kept 8 bases outside the gene matches. This CDR3 comprises 15 residues. Per germline, CDR1 SGHKS and CDR2 YYEKEE (reference sequence). Full variable domain (missing parts from reference TRBV5-5 and TRBJ2-7): DAGVTQSPTHLIKTRGQQVTLRCSPISGHKSVSWYQQVLGQGPQFIFQYYEKEERGRGNFPDRFSARQFPNYSSELNVNALLLGDSALYLCASSLVQGVVDEQYFGPGTRLTVT.

The V gene is TRBV3-1, the J gene TRBJ1-1; D is uncertain. The CDR3 is 14 residues long. Trimming took 5 bases from V and 6 from J, leaving 16 bases between them. Looked up from germline, CDR1 is LGHDT and CDR2 is YNNKEL (reference sequence). The CDR3 sequence: CASSSLNLLAEAFF. CDR3 in DNA: TGTGCCAGCAGCTCACTTAATTTATTGGCTGAAGCTTTCTTT.

Concerning this clonotype: The junction differs from germline at one of its ends, possibly a read error. The V and J genes are TRBV7-7 and TRBJ2-1; no clear D. The CDR3 has 13 amino acids. The germline V gene encodes CDR1 SSHAT and CDR2 FNYEAQ (reference sequence). DNA for the CDR3: TGTGCTAGCAGCTTAGAGTCGCACAATGAGCAGTTCTTC. Protein sequence: CASSLESHNEQFF.

CDR3 region: CAWRRTVPDTQYF. The CDR3 DNA is TGTGCCTGGAGACGGACAGTGCCAGATACGCAGTATTTT. The rearrangement uses TRBV30 and TRBJ2-3, with D perhaps TRBD1 (6 bases). Germline CDR1 and CDR2: GTSNPN and SVGIG (reference sequence). The CDR3 consists of 13 residues. V dropped 3 bases and J dropped 4 bases, with 11 bases sitting between them.

This chain connects TRBV9 to TRBJ1-1; D is ambiguous. The CDR3 contains 15 residues. Trimming left V 3 bases short and J 4 bases short, with 16 bases between. From germline, CDR1 is SGDLS and CDR2 YYNGEE. The CDR3 nucleotides are TGTGCCAGCAGCGCCGTAGGGATCGCGGCCACTGAAGCTTTCTTT. Its protein product is CASSAVGIAATEAFF.

The chain is built from TRBV12-3 or TRBV12-4 and TRBJ1-2, with TRBD1 matching 7 bases. J lost 7 bases, V lost 6 bases, and 11 bases had no gene match. The CDR3 is 14 amino acids. CDR3 region: CASSQGGGHGGYTF. The CDR3 region has the DNA TGTGCCAGCAGCCAGGGGGGCGGTCATGGTGGCTACACCTTC.

The rearrangement links TRBV12-3 or TRBV12-4 to TRBJ1-4; 7 positions agree with TRBD1. Trimming took 2 bases from V and 7 from J; bases not matched to a gene: 13. The CDR3 contains 17 residues. CDR3 in amino acids: CASSLLSLRQGGEKLFF. CDR3 in DNA: TGTGCCAGCAGTTTATTGTCCCTTCGACAGGGCGGTGAAAAACTGTTTTTT.

V usage is TRBV10-3 and J usage is TRBJ2-7; the match to TRBD1 covers 7 bases. Losses at the gene ends were 5 bases for V and 9 bases for J; bases not matched to a gene: 4. This CDR3 is 11 amino acids long. Germline CDR1 is ENHRY and CDR2 is SYGVKD. In nucleotides, the CDR3 is TGTGCCATCAGTCCAGGGGGACGGCAGTACTTC. This codes for CAISPGGRQYF.

This clonotype was seen a few times. The rearrangement joins TRBV7-9 to TRBJ2-2; maybe TRBD2 (6 bases). The V and J ends lost 5 bases and 5 bases respectively, with 21 bases between them. This CDR3 region has 17 residues. The V gene's germline CDR1 is SEHNR and CDR2 FQNEAQ (reference sequence). This CDR3 reads CASSTRSLATSTGELFF. CDR3 DNA sequence: TGTGCCAGCAGCACTAGATCCCTAGCGACGTCTACCGGGGAGCTGTTTTTT.

The chain links TRBV29-1 to TRBJ2-3, with TRBD2 matching 7 bases. This CDR3 contains 14 residues. V lost 5 bases to trimming and J lost 0 bases; unmatched junction nucleotides: 5. Per the germline V gene, CDR1 is SQVTM and CDR2 is ANQGSEA. The CDR3 sequence: CSVREVSSTDTQYF. Written as DNA, the CDR3 is TGCAGCGTTCGGGAGGTTTCTAGCACAGATACGCAGTATTTT.

This clonotype was seen once. This chain joins TRBV19 and TRBJ1-1; 10 positions match TRBD1. With 7 bases clipped from V and 6 bases from J, the junction kept 8 bases outside the gene matches. Germline assignment: CDR1 LNHDA and CDR2 SQIVND (reference sequence). The CDR3 is 14 residues long. CDR3 in DNA: TGTGCCAGTAAGAAGGGACAGGGGATAGCTGAAGCTTTCTTT. The encoded protein is CASKKGQGIAEAFF.

The V call is TRBV11-2, the J call TRBJ2-3; unclear D gene. Germline V gene sequence: CDR1 SGHAT, CDR2 FQNNGV. The CDR3 length is 15 residues. Trimming removed 3 bases at V and 1 base at J, with 11 bases between. CDR3 residues: CASSFAPKGTDTQYF. CDR3 nucleotides: TGTGCCAGCAGCTTTGCCCCCAAGGGCACAGATACGCAGTATTTT.

The chain combines TRBV5-1 with TRBJ2-1; 11 nucleotides line up with TRBD2. CDR1 is SGHRS and CDR2 is YFSETQ in the germline V gene. J was trimmed by 6 bases and V by 4 bases; bases with no gene match: 6. The CDR3 has 15 residues. The CDR3 DNA sequence: TGCGCCAGCAGCGAAGGGACTAGCGGATCCAATGAGCAGTTCTTC. It translates to CASSEGTSGSNEQFF.

V and J are TRBV10-3 and TRBJ2-5; D perhaps matches TRBD1 (8 bases). Trimming took off 8 bases at V and 3 bases at J, with 13 bases between the two ends. CDR3 length: 13 amino acids. CDR1 is ENHRY, CDR2 SYGVKD, per germline. Written as DNA, the CDR3 is TGTGCCATCGGGGGGGGACAGGAAGAGACCCAGTACTTC. Translating gives CAIGGGQEETQYF.

The chain links TRBV12-3 or TRBV12-4 to TRBJ2-1; the match to TRBD2 covers 8 bases. The V gene end was trimmed by 2 bases and the J gene end by 16 bases; junction bases not matched to a gene: 10. The CDR3 consists of 13 residues. CDR3 nucleotides: TGTGCCAGCAGTTTAAGGAGGGCGGGGGGAGTCTTCTTC. Encoded protein: CASSLRRAGGVFF.

V is TRBV5-1 and J is TRBJ2-3, with no clear D. The V end lost 5 bases, the J end lost 0 bases, and 7 bases lay between the germline ends. Germline CDR1 SGHRS, CDR2 YFSETQ. The CDR3 has 13 residues. The CDR3 DNA sequence: TGCGCCAGCAGAGAAGGGAGCACAGATACGCAGTATTTT. As protein: CASREGSTDTQYF.

The V call is TRBV20-1, the J call TRBJ2-3, with 8 nucleotides matching TRBD2. The V gene end was trimmed by 6 bases and the J gene end by 8 bases; junction bases not matched to a gene: 19. CDR1 DFQATT and CDR2 SNEGSKA come from the germline V gene (reference sequence). This CDR3 has 16 residues. CDR3 residues: CSAREGTGRGGGTQYF. CDR3 nucleotide sequence: TGCAGTGCCCGGGAGGGGACTGGTCGGGGTGGCGGTACGCAGTATTTT.

CDR3 residues: CSARDRSGYGYTF. The DNA for the CDR3 is TGCAGTGCTAGAGATCGCAGCGGGTATGGCTACACCTTC. The J gene is TRBJ1-2, the V gene TRBV20-1; D is ambiguous. Per the germline V gene, CDR1 is DFQATT and CDR2 is SNEGSKA (reference sequence). The V end lost 0 bases, the J end lost 5 bases, and 10 bases lay between the germline ends. CDR3 length: 13 amino acids.

CDR3 protein: CSASLLAGAGETQYF. The CDR3 DNA is TGCAGTGCTAGTTTACTAGCGGGGGCAGGAGAGACCCAGTACTTC. V usage is TRBV20-1 and J usage is TRBJ2-5; 11 nucleotides line up with TRBD2. The V and J ends lost 3 bases and 4 bases, in that order; junction bases with no gene match: 7. The CDR3 spans 15 residues. The V gene's germline CDR1 is DFQATT and CDR2 SNEGSKA (reference sequence).

V gene TRBV2 combines with J gene TRBJ2-3; D is undetermined. Germline V gene sequence: CDR1 SNHLY, CDR2 FYNNEI. The ends were cut back, 2 bases at V and 2 bases at J, with 8 bases in the middle. The CDR3 covers 14 residues. CDR3 sequence reads: CASSENSYTDTQYF. DNA for the CDR3: TGTGCCAGCAGTGAAAACAGCTACACAGATACGCAGTATTTT.

This clonotype appeared a few times. This rearrangement joins TRBV12-3 or TRBV12-4 to TRBJ2-4, with D perhaps matching TRBD2 (7 bases). Trimming pared 6 bases from V and 5 bases from J, leaving 14 bases between. The CDR3 spans 14 residues. The DNA for the CDR3 is TGTGCCAGCAGCTTGAGGGAGGGGGAAAACATTCAGTACTTC. It encodes CASSLREGENIQYF.

This clonotype came up once. A much larger clone lies a single base off, so this may be a read error. This chain links TRBV29-1 with TRBJ2-7; D not resolved. Germline V gene lookup returns CDR1 SQVTM and CDR2 ANQGSEA. Trimming took off 7 bases at V and 3 bases at J, with 13 bases between the two ends. CDR3 length: 12 residues. CDR3 coding DNA: TGCAGCGCTGGGTTCGGGTTCTACGAGCAGTACTTC. Encoded protein: CSAGFGFYEQYF.

This clonotype was seen a few times. The chain links TRBV30 to TRBJ2-7; D unclear. CDR1 is GTSNPN, CDR2 SVGIG, per germline (reference sequence). Trimming stripped 3 bases from V and 6 bases from J, with 6 bases between. This CDR3 is 10 amino acids long. The CDR3 DNA reads TGTGCCTGGAGAGGTAGCGAGCAGTACTTC. It is translated as CAWRGSEQYF.